This T cell receptor (beta chain) originates from a study of blood T cell repertoires in COVID-19. Profiled with immunoSEQ multiplex PCR; TCRdb holds only in-frame clones, not every one. The data contain approximately 200,000 clones, about 80% of them singletons. This clone was recorded a few times. This TCR derives from a man in his forties who had recovered from COVID-19. The sequenced sample consisted of PBMCs or T cells enriched from blood (not recorded which).

CDR3 loop: CASRKGGQGATDTQYF. The CDR3 DNA follows: TGTGCCAGCAGGAAAGGTGGACAGGGGGCAACAGATACGCAGTATTTT. The rearrangement uses TRBV2 and TRBJ2-3; 11 nucleotides agree with TRBD1. Germline V gene sequence: CDR1 SNHLY, CDR2 FYNNEI. Unmatched junction bases numbered 8, after V lost 6 bases and J lost 3 bases. The CDR3 covers 16 residues.